Below, 31 T cell receptor beta chains from the same sample are listed, as sequenced in a study of blood T cell repertoires in COVID-19 (dated by TCRdb to 2020 to 2021). Libraries were built with the immunoSEQ multiplex PCR assay. Not all clones reach the TCRdb copy of this immuneACCESS table, which keeps in-frame sequences only. Checked studies attribute under half of the gap to unresolved V genes and leave the rest unexplained. This sample is represented by 300,000 or so clones; around 88% of them were singletons. The top ten clones comprise 6.9% of the sample. Sequences were obtained from peripheral blood. The source of these receptors is a woman under 40 who had recovered from COVID-19.

The chain carries TRBV5-1 and TRBJ2-3, with D possibly matching TRBD1 (6 bases). The CDR3 loop spans 15 amino acids. Germline V lookup: CDR1 SGHRS, CDR2 YFSETQ. Deletions cut 1 base from V and 2 bases from J, with 11 bases between. This chain's CDR3 is CASSLTGWVTDTQYF. CDR3 sequence (DNA): TGCGCCAGCAGCTTGACAGGGTGGGTCACAGATACGCAGTATTTT.

This chain's CDR3 is CASSISMGGSGNTIYF. In DNA, the CDR3 is TGTGCCAGCAGCATATCAATGGGGGGCTCTGGAAACACCATATATTTT. The chain is built from TRBV7-9 and TRBJ1-3, with D possibly TRBD1 on 5 matching bases. Germline CDR1 reads SEHNR; CDR2 reads FQNEAQ (reference sequence). Trimming removed 5 bases at V and 0 bases at J, with 14 bases between. The CDR3 is 16 residues long.

The V and J genes are TRBV15 and TRBJ2-1; TRBD2 agrees at 7 bases. This CDR3 spans 16 amino acids. Germline loops: CDR1 LNHNV, CDR2 YYDKDF (reference sequence). The V and J ends lost 0 bases and 2 bases, in that order; junction bases with no gene match: 4. CDR3 residues: CATSRDGGGTYNEQFF. The CDR3 coding sequence is TGTGCCACCAGCAGAGATGGGGGGGGGACCTACAATGAGCAGTTCTTC.

In DNA, the CDR3 is TGTGCCAGCAGCAACCGGGACAGGGGGACTGGGGCCAACGTCCTGACTTTC. Translation gives CASSNRDRGTGANVLTF. This chain uses TRBV7-2 with TRBJ2-6, with 11 positions matching TRBD1. Germline-derived CDR1 and CDR2 are SGHTA and FQGNSA. The length of the CDR3 is 17 residues. V was pared by 5 bases and J by 2 bases, with 5 bases of the junction left unmatched.

The CDR3: CASSEEGQPQHF. The CDR3 DNA reads as TGTGCCAGCAGCGAGGAGGGTCAGCCCCAGCATTTT. This chain links TRBV5-4 with TRBJ1-5; D remains ambiguous. Trimming removed 4 bases from V and 6 bases from J, with 8 bases in between. Germline CDR1 SGHNT, CDR2 YYREEE (reference sequence). This CDR3 contains 12 residues.

This chain connects TRBV18 to TRBJ1-5; D remains unclear. Germline V lookup: CDR1 KGHSH, CDR2 LQKENI. The length of the CDR3 is 13 residues. V was shortened by 3 bases and J by 12 bases, with 15 bases between the two germline ends. The DNA of the CDR3 is TGTGCCAGCTCACCGACCGCCGTAGCGAACCAGCATTTT. Protein sequence: CASSPTAVANQHF.

A single count supports this clone. This sequence joins TRBV19 and TRBJ2-7; D is uncertain. This CDR3 is 13 amino acids long. V gave up 2 bases and J gave up 0 bases, with 5 bases separating them. The germline gives CDR1 LNHDA, CDR2 SQIVND (reference sequence). DNA of the CDR3: TGTGCCAGTAGTATATCCTACTCCTACGAGCAGTACTTC. Its protein is CASSISYSYEQYF.

This clone was found once. This rearrangement joins TRBV11-3 to TRBJ2-4; a weak D match, TRBD2 (6 bases). The germline V gene encodes CDR1 SGHNT and CDR2 YENEEA. V lost 3 bases, J lost 5 bases, and 8 bases lay in between. CDR3 length equals 13 residues. CDR3 residues: CASSLGGENIQYF. DNA for the CDR3: TGTGCCAGCAGCTTGGGGGGAGAAAACATTCAGTACTTC.

The rearrangement joins TRBV6-1 to TRBJ1-5, with 10 bases identical to TRBD1. The CDR3 has 15 residues. With 3 bases clipped from V and 7 bases from J, the junction kept 6 bases outside the gene matches. Germline CDR1 is MNHNS and CDR2 is SASEGT. In DNA form, the CDR3 reads TGTGCCAGCAGTGAGATTGACAGGGGGCCCCAGCCCCAGCATTTT. Protein: CASSEIDRGPQPQHF.

This chain uses TRBV19 with TRBJ2-3; 9 bases fit TRBD2. The CDR3 has 16 amino acids. Germline V CDR1 and CDR2: LNHDA, SQIVND (reference sequence). V was clipped by 5 bases and J by 3 bases; unmatched bases: 9. Here the CDR3 DNA reads TGTGCCAGTAGTCAGGAGCGGGGGGCCGTGACAGATACGCAGTATTTT. It encodes CASSQERGAVTDTQYF.

DNA for the CDR3: TGTGCCAGCAGTCCTGACACCTCCTACGAGCAGTACTTC. It is translated as CASSPDTSYEQYF. This sequence joins TRBV28 and TRBJ2-7; D gene ambiguous. V shed 5 bases and J shed 0 bases, with 8 bases lying between them. CDR1 and CDR2 from the germline V gene are MDHEN and SYDVKM. The CDR3 is 13 amino acids.

The chain couples TRBV5-1 to TRBJ2-3, with D tentatively TRBD1 (6 bases). Deletions cut 2 bases from V and 0 bases from J, with 7 bases between. Germline V gene sequence: CDR1 SGHRS, CDR2 YFSETQ. The CDR3 totals 14 residues. The CDR3 protein is CASSFGQSTDTQYF. DNA for the CDR3: TGCGCCAGCAGCTTCGGACAGAGCACAGATACGCAGTATTTT.

This chain links TRBV19 with TRBJ1-2; possible D gene TRBD1, 6 bases. The CDR3 contains 13 residues. Germline CDR1 reads LNHDA; CDR2 reads SQIVND (reference sequence). V dropped 8 bases and J dropped 5 bases, with 15 bases sitting between them. The CDR3, as DNA: TGTGCCAGTCAACCGGGGGGCGATTATGGCTACACCTTC. Translated, it gives CASQPGGDYGYTF.

The V and J genes are TRBV7-3 and TRBJ1-1; perhaps TRBD1 as D (6 bases). The CDR3 totals 13 residues. Germline V gives CDR1 SGHTA, CDR2 FQGTGA. V lost 4 bases and J lost 3, with 9 bases in between. Written as DNA, the CDR3 is TGTGCCAGCAGCTACAACAGGGACACTGAAGCTTTCTTT. Translation gives CASSYNRDTEAFF.

The rearrangement joins TRBV28 to TRBJ1-2, with 7 bases that match TRBD1. The germline CDR1 and CDR2 sequences are MDHEN and SYDVKM. CDR3 length: 13 residues. Losses at the gene ends were 4 bases for V and 2 bases for J; bases not matched to a gene: 1. As DNA, the CDR3 is TGTGCCAGCAGTTGGGGACAGAACTATGGCTACACCTTC. Its translation: CASSWGQNYGYTF.

To note about this clone: This sample also contains other DNA sequences that code for the same CDR3. V usage is TRBV24-1 and J usage is TRBJ2-2, with TRBD1 matching 10 bases. Germline V gene lookup returns CDR1 KGHDR and CDR2 SFDVKD. This CDR3 contains 14 residues. V gave up 5 bases and J gave up 4 bases; unmatched junction bases: 0. In nucleotides, the CDR3 is TGTGCCACCAGTGGACAGGGGGCCACCGGGGAGCTGTTTTTT. It specifies CATSGQGATGELFF.

This chain uses TRBV18 with TRBJ1-2; no reliable D call. The V end lost 2 bases, the J end lost 7 bases, and 11 bases lay between the germline ends. CDR1 and CDR2 from the germline V gene are KGHSH and LQKENI. This CDR3 spans 13 amino acids. This CDR3 is CASSPAKEAGYTF. The CDR3 bases are TGTGCCAGCTCACCAGCCAAAGAGGCTGGCTACACCTTC.

In this sample, this clone turned up once. This rearrangement joins TRBV7-6 to TRBJ1-1; D might be TRBD1 (5 bases). Germline loops: CDR1 SGHVS, CDR2 FNYEAQ. CDR3 size: 17 residues. V was clipped by 2 bases and J by 2 bases, with 18 bases between them. This CDR3 is CASSLTLGGEGNTEAFF. CDR3 coding DNA: TGTGCCAGCAGCTTAACCCTCGGGGGGGAAGGTAACACTGAAGCTTTCTTT.

In DNA form, the CDR3 reads TGTGCCAGCAGCCAAGAGTTGAGGACAGGGGACAATGAGCAGTTCTTC. Amino acids: CASSQELRTGDNEQFF. The chain joins TRBV14 to TRBJ2-1; 9 nucleotides align to TRBD1. The CDR3 spans 16 residues. Germline loops: CDR1 SGHDN, CDR2 FVKESK. Unmatched junction bases numbered 5, after V lost 0 bases and J lost 5 bases.

The rearrangement joins TRBV9 to TRBJ2-7; 12 bases fit TRBD2. Per the germline V gene, CDR1 is SGDLS and CDR2 is YYNGEE. There are 15 residues in the CDR3. The V segment lost 4 bases and the J segment 3 bases; nucleotides outside the gene matches: 5. The CDR3 loop reads CASSLQGLAGYEQYF. The CDR3 DNA follows: TGTGCCAGCAGCCTCCAGGGACTAGCGGGCTACGAGCAGTACTTC.

The chain has TRBV19 and TRBJ1-2, with TRBD1 matching over 8 bases. The CDR3 is 15 residues long. CDR1 and CDR2 (germline): LNHDA, SQIVND (reference sequence). Losses at the gene ends were 3 bases for V and 4 bases for J; bases not matched to a gene: 7. The CDR3 DNA follows: TGTGCCAGTAGTATGGGGCACAGGGGGATCTATGGCTACACCTTC. Its translation is CASSMGHRGIYGYTF.

The chain uses TRBV21-1 and TRBJ1-1; the D segment call TRBD1 is taken from the table without a DNA check. TRBV21-1 is classified as a pseudogene. CDR3 length: 16 amino acids. CDR3 in amino acids: CASSKAPGGLNTEAFF. CDR3 DNA: TGTGCCAGCAGCAAAGCCCCAGGGGGCTTGAACACTGAAGCTTTCTTT.

The rearrangement uses TRBV2 and TRBJ1-1, with 7 bases identical to TRBD1. V was pared by 4 bases and J by 2 bases, with 7 bases of the junction left unmatched. Germline CDR1 is SNHLY and CDR2 is FYNNEI. This CDR3 is built from 15 residues. The CDR3 reads CASSVQGDPNTEAFF. DNA of the CDR3: TGTGCCAGCAGTGTCCAGGGGGACCCCAACACTGAAGCTTTCTTT.

The chain uses TRBV6-5 and TRBJ2-7, with D perhaps matching TRBD1 (6 bases). The germline V gene encodes CDR1 MNHEY and CDR2 SVGAGI. This CDR3 comprises 12 residues. V lost 7 bases to trimming and J lost 11 bases, with 18 bases between them. This CDR3 reads CASNPQGQDEYF. Here the CDR3 DNA reads TGTGCCAGCAATCCGCAGGGGCAGGATGAGTACTTC.

The V call is TRBV23-1, the J call TRBJ1-5; maybe TRBD1 (6 bases). TRBV23-1 is an ORF, and what it does is uncertain. V shed 3 bases and J shed 4 bases, with 13 bases lying between them. The CDR3 has 15 amino acids. CDR3 amino acids: CASSHSQGSNQPQHF. CDR3 in DNA: TGCGCCAGCAGTCATTCACAGGGCTCTAATCAGCCCCAGCATTTT.

V gene TRBV3-1 (or the pseudogene TRBV3-2) combines with J gene TRBJ1-2, with D possibly TRBD1 on 6 matching bases. Germline values: CDR1 LGHDT, CDR2 YNNKEL (reference sequence). The CDR3 sequence is 15 residues long. Trimming pared 2 bases from V and 2 bases from J, leaving 12 bases between. In DNA form, the CDR3 reads TGTGCCAGCAGCCAAACCTGGGACACCAACTATGGCTACACCTTC. The encoded protein is CASSQTWDTNYGYTF.

The rearrangement uses TRBV19 and TRBJ2-5, with 9 bases identical to TRBD1. The length of the CDR3 is 15 residues. Germline values: CDR1 LNHDA, CDR2 SQIVND (reference sequence). J lost 4 bases, V lost 5 bases, and 8 bases had no gene match. The CDR3 DNA sequence: TGTGCCAGTAGTGCGCGACAGGGGGGAAGAGAGACCCAGTACTTC. Amino acid sequence: CASSARQGGRETQYF.

The chain links TRBV24-1 to TRBJ2-3, with TRBD1 identical over 7 bases. The germline CDR1 and CDR2 sequences are KGHDR and SFDVKD. This CDR3 has 17 amino acids. V lost 3 bases, J lost 1 base, and 9 bases stayed unmatched. CDR3 in DNA: TGTGCCACCAGTGATCCGAGAACCGGACAGGGCACAGATACGCAGTATTTT. This codes for CATSDPRTGQGTDTQYF.

V is TRBV28 and J is TRBJ1-2, with 8 bases aligning to TRBD1. After removal of 5 bases from V and 5 bases from J, the junction contained 13 bases not matched to a gene. CDR3 size: 16 residues. Germline values: CDR1 MDHEN, CDR2 SYDVKM. CDR3 nucleotides: TGTGCCAGCAGTCGCCATCGTGGACAGGGTCTTTATGGCTACACCTTC. This gives the protein CASSRHRGQGLYGYTF.

This clone has ten or more counts. This CDR3 is CASSEAGTVFGYEQYF. The CDR3 nucleotides are TGTGCCAGCAGTGAAGCAGGGACAGTCTTTGGGTACGAGCAGTACTTC. The genes are TRBV2 and TRBJ2-7, with TRBD1 matching 7 bases. In germline, CDR1 is SNHLY, CDR2 FYNNEI. CDR3 length: 16 residues. V trimming: 0 bases; J trimming: 4 bases; junction bases outside the gene matches: 9.

This clone was observed a few times. This chain uses TRBV6-4 with TRBJ1-1, with TRBD1 identical over 7 bases. CDR1 and CDR2 (germline): MRHNA, SNTAGT. J gave up 4 bases and V 0 bases, and 2 bases lay outside the gene matches. The CDR3 sequence is 14 residues long. CDR3 bases: TGTGCCAGCAGTGACTCATACAGGGGCACTGAAGCTTTCTTT. Protein sequence: CASSDSYRGTEAFF.